This T cell receptor beta chain was recovered during a study of response to subunit inactivated influenza vaccine. Study outcomes and limitations: Every seasonal influenza vaccination brings in few new T cells, the authors suggested.

Trimming removed 2 bases from V and 6 bases from J, with 8 bases in between. This CDR3 has 12 amino acids. Germline lookup yields CDR1 DFQATT and CDR2 SNEGSKA (reference sequence). This clonotype was observed a few times. Its antigen is as yet unknown. One entry per CDR3 protein results from TCRdb running MiXCR on the RT-PCR reads. The sample lists fewer than 750,000 distinct CDR3 sequences; 11% to 15% were seen once. The source material was PBMCs from blood, sampled about 11 days after vaccination. The V call is TRBV20-1, the J call TRBJ1-5; no definite D call. This sequence was found in a man in his fifties or sixties who received an inactivated influenza vaccine. CDR3 in DNA: TGCAGTGCTAGAAGGAGAGGTCAGCCCCAGCATTTT. Amino acids: CSARRRGQPQHF.